This passage covers 9 T cell receptor beta chains from one sample sequenced in a study of T cell responses to AZD1222 COVID-19 vaccine. TCRdb's table, derived via immunoSEQ multiplex PCR, lists solely in-frame clones and lacks some. The sample contains some 140,000 clones, about nine tenths of which appear only once. The material sequenced was peripheral blood, taken 28 days after the second AZD1222 dose. The receptors here all came from an adult who received the AZD1222 COVID-19 vaccine.

The chain carries TRBV25-1 and TRBJ1-1, with D possibly TRBD1 on 6 matching bases. The CDR3 sequence is 15 residues long. Germline V gene lookup returns CDR1 MGHDK and CDR2 SYGVNS. The V end lost 0 bases, the J end lost 7 bases, and 15 bases lay between the germline ends. CDR3 DNA: TGTGCCAGCAGTGAATACCGGACAGATGGGATTGAAGCTTTCTTT. It encodes CASSEYRTDGIEAFF.

Concerning this clone itself: The sample carries other DNA sequences with the same CDR3. The V call is TRBV30, the J call TRBJ2-1; a weak D match, TRBD2 (5 bases). The ends were cut back, 2 bases at V and 0 bases at J, with 8 bases in the middle. The CDR3 covers 14 residues. Germline CDR1 reads GTSNPN; CDR2 reads SVGIG (reference sequence). The CDR3 DNA reads TGTGCCTGGAGTCTAGGGAGCTCCTACAATGAGCAGTTCTTC. Translating it yields CAWSLGSSYNEQFF.

The CDR3 DNA reads as TGTGCCAGCAGTGAAGCGCTTAGCGGGAGCCTTTGGGGGGAGACCCAGTACTTC. It is translated as CASSEALSGSLWGETQYF. The genes are TRBV2 and TRBJ2-5; 9 bases agree with TRBD2. The CDR3 sequence is 18 residues long. CDR1 SNHLY and CDR2 FYNNEI come from the germline V gene. J was trimmed by 5 bases and V by 0 bases; bases with no gene match: 13.

Notes on this clone: No DNA is shown, since the ends of the CDR3 on it are uncertain; the CDR3 is the one TCRdb lists. The CDR3 spells CASSSSAPSNYGYTF. The J gene is TRBJ1-2, the V gene TRBV6-2 or TRBV6-3. CDR1 is MNHEY, CDR2 SVGEGT, per germline. From its first to its last residue, the CDR3 has 15 amino acids.

The chain carries TRBV4-2 and TRBJ1-4; D unresolved. This CDR3 has 18 amino acids. V shed 4 bases and J shed 0 bases, with 18 bases lying between them. Germline V gene data show CDR1 as LGHNA and CDR2 as YNFKEQ. The CDR3 DNA reads as TGTGCCAGCAGCCTAGCCACGTCGGGAGAGGCAACTAATGAAAAACTGTTTTTT. This translates into CASSLATSGEATNEKLFF.

V is TRBV19 and J is TRBJ1-5; a possible D gene is TRBD1 (5 bases). V was cut by 6 bases and J by 4 bases, with 7 bases left in between. Germline assignment: CDR1 LNHDA and CDR2 SQIVND (reference sequence). The CDR3 is 12 amino acids. The CDR3 DNA is TGTGCCAGTAGGGGGACTAATCAGCCCCAGCATTTT. It is translated as CASRGTNQPQHF.

This clone was counted only a few times. The V gene is TRBV9, the J gene TRBJ1-4; no clear D gene. This CDR3 has 16 amino acids. With 0 bases removed from V and 0 bases from J, the gap between germline ends came to 9 bases. The germline V gene encodes CDR1 SGDLS and CDR2 YYNGEE. This CDR3 reads CASSVGRFATNEKLFF. The DNA for the CDR3 is TGTGCCAGCAGCGTAGGGCGGTTTGCAACTAATGAAAAACTGTTTTTT.

This clone was recorded once. This rearrangement joins TRBV7-9 to TRBJ2-5; possibly TRBD1 for D (6 bases). The CDR3 is 14 amino acids. Between the trimmed V and J ends, which lost 5 bases and 2 bases, there was a span of 12 bases. Germline V CDR1 and CDR2: SEHNR, FQNEAQ (reference sequence). In nucleotides, the CDR3 is TGTGCCAGCAGCCGGGGACACTCTCAAGAGACCCAGTACTTC. Its protein product is CASSRGHSQETQYF. Complete variable domain (other parts from reference TRBV7-9 and TRBJ2-5): DTGVSQNPRHKITKRGQNVTFRCDPISEHNRLYWYRQTLGQGPEFLTYFQNEAQLEKSRLLSDRFSAERPKGSFSTLEIQRTEQGDSAMYLCASSRGHSQETQYFGPGTRLLVL.

This chain uses TRBV30 with TRBJ2-3; D not certain. Germline CDR1 is GTSNPN and CDR2 is SVGIG (reference sequence). This CDR3 spans 12 amino acids. V shed 4 bases and J shed 1 base, with 6 bases lying between them. The CDR3 protein is CAWTAGTDTQYF. The DNA for the CDR3 is TGTGCCTGGACAGCAGGCACAGATACGCAGTATTTT.